This entry lists 32 T cell receptor beta chains sequenced from one sample in a study of T-cell memory formation after mild COVID-19. TCRdb analysed the 5' RACE reads with MiXCR anew, one entry per CDR3 protein. Of 470,000 or so distinct CDR3 sequences detected, under 20% appear once; the ten largest clones hold around a fifth. Sequencing used PBMCs or a T cell subset sorted from them (not recorded which). These receptor sequences come from a man aged 18 to 29 who had mild COVID-19 (a few samples of this study predate the infection). Cell type and time point are not known.

The chain has TRBV15 and TRBJ1-5; possible D gene TRBD1, 6 bases. V was cut by 5 bases and J by 0 bases, with 11 bases left in between. This CDR3 region has 15 residues. The germline CDR1 and CDR2 sequences are LNHNV and YYDKDF (reference sequence). The CDR3 spells CATSGQRLSNQPQHF. For the CDR3, the DNA is TGTGCCACCAGCGGACAGAGACTTAGCAATCAGCCCCAGCATTTT.

A few counts support this clonotype. This chain uses TRBV4-1 with TRBJ2-5; D is perhaps TRBD1 or TRBD2 (5 bases each). Germline V lookup: CDR1 MGHRA, CDR2 YSYEKL. V dropped 8 bases and J dropped 1 base, with 14 bases sitting between them. The length of the CDR3 is 14 residues. This chain's CDR3 is CASARVGVQETQYF. CDR3 DNA: TGCGCCAGCGCGAGGGTGGGGGTCCAAGAGACCCAGTACTTC.

This clonotype was counted at least ten times. The chain is built from TRBV27 and TRBJ2-7; 9 bases are a match to TRBD2. Unmatched junction bases numbered 20, after V lost 10 bases and J lost 7 bases. The CDR3 is 16 amino acids. Germline V CDR1 and CDR2: MNHEY, SMNVEV (reference sequence). Written as DNA, the CDR3 is TGTGCCACCACGGCGGGGGGGCCCAGCGGTTACGAAGAGCAGTACTTC. As protein: CATTAGGPSGYEEQYF.

With regard to this clonotype: The germline gene is not matched at one end of the junction; a read error may be the cause. The V call is TRBV7-2, the J call TRBJ2-1; D is unclear. Germline V gene data show CDR1 as SGHTA and CDR2 as FQGNSA. This CDR3 region has 13 residues. The CDR3 region is CDSSFAAYNEQFF. As DNA, the CDR3 is TGTGACAGCAGCTTTGCGGCATACAATGAGCAGTTCTTC.

This sequence joins TRBV7-2 and TRBJ2-7; tentative D call: TRBD1 (5 bases). Germline V lookup: CDR1 SGHTA, CDR2 FQGNSA. This CDR3 is 15 amino acids long. V was clipped by 1 base and J by 3 bases, with 13 bases between them. CDR3 amino acids: CASSLGGASFYEQYV. The CDR3 nucleotides read TGTGCCAGCAGCTTAGGGGGCGCGAGTTTCTACGAGCAGTACGTC.

This chain uses TRBV7-2 with TRBJ2-7; no clear D gene. The CDR3 has 14 amino acids. Trimming pared 5 bases from V and 0 bases from J, leaving 11 bases between. Germline-derived CDR1 and CDR2 are SGHTA and FQGNSA. The DNA of the CDR3 is TGTGCCAGCAGCCCATTCCGGATCTCCTACGAGCAGTACTTC. Amino acids: CASSPFRISYEQYF. Full variable domain (rest looked up from reference TRBV7-2 and TRBJ2-7): GAGVSQSPSNKVTEKGKDVELRCDPISGHTALYWYRQSLGQGLEFLIYFQGNSAPDKSGLPSDRFSAERTGGSVSTLTIQRTQQEDSAVYLCASSPFRISYEQYFGPGTRLTVT.

The V and J genes are TRBV12-3 or TRBV12-4 and TRBJ1-2; tentative D call: TRBD1 (5 bases). V lost 3 bases and J lost 6, with 17 bases in between. The CDR3 is 15 residues long. CDR3 amino acids: CASSFTREGHDGYTF. CDR3 DNA sequence: TGTGCCAGCAGTTTCACTAGGGAGGGGCACGATGGCTACACCTTC.

The chain carries TRBV4-1 and TRBJ2-5, with unresolved D. This CDR3 region has 14 residues. Trimming took off 4 bases at V and 0 bases at J, with 9 bases between the two ends. From germline, CDR1 is MGHRA and CDR2 YSYEKL. The CDR3 sequence is CASSRKAYQETQYF. CDR3 nucleotides: TGCGCCAGCAGCCGGAAGGCGTACCAAGAGACCCAGTACTTC.

This clonotype came up a few times. The chain joins TRBV25-1 to TRBJ1-1, with D tentatively TRBD1 (5 bases). The CDR3 sequence is 12 residues long. V was shortened by 8 bases and J by 2 bases, with 9 bases between the two germline ends. Per germline, CDR1 MGHDK and CDR2 SYGVNS. The CDR3 loop reads CASLGPNTEAFF. As DNA, the CDR3 is TGTGCCAGCCTGGGACCAAACACTGAAGCTTTCTTT.

The gene calls are TRBV30 and TRBJ1-1; 9 positions match TRBD1. Germline V CDR1 and CDR2: GTSNPN, SVGIG (reference sequence). This CDR3 contains 12 residues. The trim removed 5 bases at V and 4 bases at J, leaving 2 bases unmatched. The CDR3 spells CAWDRGATEAFF. CDR3 in DNA: TGTGCCTGGGACAGGGGGGCCACTGAAGCTTTCTTT.

This clonotype was observed many times. This chain links TRBV24-1 with TRBJ2-5, with unresolved D. The CDR3 is made up of 12 amino acids. V lost 1 base and J lost 4, with 3 bases in between. The germline V gene has CDR1 KGHDR and CDR2 SFDVKD. This chain's CDR3 is CATSDFGETQYF. The CDR3 DNA sequence: TGTGCCACCAGTGATTTCGGAGAGACCCAGTACTTC.

This chain uses TRBV28 with TRBJ2-7; D is perhaps TRBD1 (5 bases). Germline lookup yields CDR1 MDHEN and CDR2 SYDVKM. CDR3 length equals 14 residues. V was clipped by 7 bases and J by 2 bases, with 15 bases between them. The CDR3 region has the DNA TGTGCCAGCACCCACCAGGGCCTTACCTACGAGCAGTACTTC. Translated, it gives CASTHQGLTYEQYF. Drawing the rest from reference TRBV28 and TRBJ2-7, the complete variable domain is DVKVTQSSRYLVKRTGEKVFLECVQDMDHENMFWYRQDPGLGLRLIYFSYDVKMKEKGDIPEGYSVSREKKERFSLILESASTNQTSMYLCASTHQGLTYEQYFGPGTRLTVT.

This clonotype turned up a few times. J is TRBJ2-3 and V is TRBV10-3, with 8 nucleotides matching TRBD1. Trimming cost V 5 bases and J 0 bases; bases outside gene matches: 4. The CDR3 covers 15 residues. Germline CDR1 ENHRY, CDR2 SYGVKD. As DNA, the CDR3 is TGTGCCATCAGTCAATGGACAGGGAGCACAGATACGCAGTATTTT. This codes for CAISQWTGSTDTQYF.

This clonotype was seen more than once but under ten times. The V and J genes are TRBV6-2 or TRBV6-3 and TRBJ1-1; the D is unclear. CDR3 length: 13 residues. Between the trimmed V and J ends, which lost 7 bases and 4 bases, there was a span of 13 bases. Germline V gene data show CDR1 as MNHEY and CDR2 as SVGEGT. CDR3 sequence reads: CASTQGRTTEAFF. The CDR3 nucleotides read TGTGCCAGCACCCAAGGACGGACCACTGAAGCTTTCTTT.

The table lists this clonotype with a few counts. For the CDR3, the DNA is TGTGCCAGCAGCTTTTTCGGGTCCCTTACCTACGAGCAGTACTTC. Translating it yields CASSFFGSLTYEQYF. This sequence joins TRBV11-2 and TRBJ2-7; D ambiguous. The germline CDR1 and CDR2 sequences are SGHAT and FQNNGV. The CDR3 sequence is 15 residues long. V was clipped by 3 bases and J by 2 bases, with 14 bases between them.

This rearrangement joins TRBV7-2 to TRBJ1-4; D is possibly TRBD1 (6 bases). V dropped 5 bases and J dropped 7 bases, with 17 bases sitting between them. Germline CDR1 SGHTA, CDR2 FQGNSA. CDR3 length equals 15 residues. The CDR3 DNA follows: TGTGCCAGCAGCCCAAACGGGGGGGGCGGTGAAAAACTGTTTTTT. Encoded protein: CASSPNGGGGEKLFF.

The rearrangement links TRBV12-3 or TRBV12-4 to TRBJ2-5, with TRBD1 matching over 7 bases. Unmatched junction bases numbered 2, after V lost 4 bases and J lost 0 bases. The CDR3 covers 14 residues. The CDR3 DNA follows: TGTGCCAGCAGTTGGGACAGCAACCAAGAGACCCAGTACTTC. The encoded protein is CASSWDSNQETQYF.

The rearrangement uses TRBV20-1 and TRBJ2-2; D is uncertain. Per the germline V gene, CDR1 is DFQATT and CDR2 is SNEGSKA (reference sequence). V shed 5 bases and J shed 1 base, with 8 bases lying between them. This CDR3 has 13 residues. This chain's CDR3 is CSASPQNTGELFF. The CDR3 region has the DNA TGCAGTGCTTCCCCACAGAACACCGGGGAGCTGTTTTTT.

At least ten counts were recorded for this clonotype. The chain carries TRBV6-5 and TRBJ2-3; D not resolved. Germline assignment: CDR1 MNHEY and CDR2 SVGAGI. V dropped 5 bases and J dropped 0 bases, with 9 bases sitting between them. This CDR3 has 14 residues. CDR3 bases: TGTGCCAGCAGTAGTATAACTAGCACAGATACGCAGTATTTT. It yields the protein CASSSITSTDTQYF.

V usage is TRBV9 and J usage is TRBJ2-3; 7 bases are shared with TRBD2. Germline loops: CDR1 SGDLS, CDR2 YYNGEE. This CDR3 comprises 16 residues. V lost 4 bases, J lost 8 bases, and 16 bases stayed unmatched. The CDR3 region is CASSPGEGPGLGTQYF. CDR3 sequence (DNA): TGTGCCAGCAGCCCCGGGGAGGGGCCAGGTCTTGGTACGCAGTATTTT.

The rearrangement uses TRBV7-9 and TRBJ2-7, with 9 bases that match TRBD1. CDR1 and CDR2 (germline): SEHNR, FQNEAQ (reference sequence). The CDR3 totals 15 residues. Germline trimming cut 4 bases from V and 1 base from J; bases unmatched to any gene: 5. The CDR3 nucleotides are TGTGCCAGCAGCTCCCGGACAGGGGAGTCCTACGAGCAGTACTTC. Translated, it gives CASSSRTGESYEQYF.

This clonotype occurred a few times. V is TRBV9 and J is TRBJ2-1; perhaps D is TRBD1 or TRBD2 (5 bases each). Germline V gene data show CDR1 as SGDLS and CDR2 as YYNGEE. Between the trimmed V and J ends, which lost 7 bases and 6 bases, there was a span of 11 bases. The CDR3 loop spans 12 amino acids. CDR3 amino acids: CASGGVGNEQFF. As DNA, the CDR3 is TGTGCCAGCGGGGGTGTGGGCAATGAGCAGTTCTTC.

This clonotype appeared a few times. J is TRBJ2-5 and V is TRBV4-2; 7 positions match TRBD2. Germline loops: CDR1 LGHNA, CDR2 YNFKEQ. The V and J ends lost 1 base and 4 bases, in that order; junction bases with no gene match: 3. This CDR3 is 14 amino acids long. In nucleotides, the CDR3 is TGTGCCAGCAGCCAAGGGAGCGGGGCAGAGACCCAGTACTTC. This sequence encodes CASSQGSGAETQYF.

Only a few counts were recorded for this clonotype. The chain is built from TRBV6-5 and TRBJ2-1; D gene ambiguous. V lost 1 base and J lost 0, with 13 bases in between. Germline loops: CDR1 MNHEY, CDR2 SVGAGI. There are 17 residues in the CDR3. The CDR3: CASSYFSGATSYNEQFF. The DNA of the CDR3 is TGTGCCAGCAGTTACTTTTCGGGCGCGACCTCCTACAATGAGCAGTTCTTC.

This clonotype was observed once. This chain joins TRBV5-1 and TRBJ2-3; D is unclear. V lost 1 base and J 2 bases, leaving 11 bases between the germline ends. CDR3 size: 15 residues. Germline assignment: CDR1 SGHRS and CDR2 YFSETQ. CDR3 nucleotides: TGCGCCAGCAGCTTGTCGGACCGATACACAGATACGCAGTATTTT. Translated, it gives CASSLSDRYTDTQYF.

Only a few counts were recorded for this clonotype. This chain links TRBV11-1 with TRBJ2-7, with unresolved D. Per germline, CDR1 SGHAT and CDR2 FQDESV (reference sequence). This CDR3 has 13 amino acids. Trimming removed 3 bases from V and 2 bases from J, with 8 bases in between. CDR3 region: CASSFALTYEQYV. For the CDR3, the DNA is TGTGCCAGCAGCTTTGCACTTACCTACGAGCAGTACGTC.

This clonotype turned up a few times. The chain recombines TRBV7-2 with TRBJ2-1; 11 nucleotides match TRBD2. The V and J ends lost 4 bases and 4 bases, in that order; junction bases with no gene match: 9. Germline values: CDR1 SGHTA, CDR2 FQGNSA. The length of the CDR3 is 17 residues. The CDR3 coding sequence is TGTGCCAGCAGCTCCCGAACTAGCGGGAGATTGTACAATGAGCAGTTCTTC. Translating it yields CASSSRTSGRLYNEQFF.

This clonotype was recorded many times. This chain connects TRBV5-1 to TRBJ2-2, with D hard to call. The CDR3 loop spans 15 amino acids. Germline-derived CDR1 and CDR2 are SGHRS and YFSETQ. V shed 2 bases and J shed 1 base, with 9 bases lying between them. This CDR3 reads CASSFHELNTGELFF. The DNA for the CDR3 is TGCGCCAGCAGCTTTCATGAACTGAACACCGGGGAGCTGTTTTTT.

The rearrangement joins TRBV20-1 to TRBJ2-3; 7 positions agree with TRBD1. The CDR3 is 12 amino acids. V lost 7 bases, J lost 4 bases, and 5 bases stayed unmatched. Germline V gene data show CDR1 as DFQATT and CDR2 as SNEGSKA (reference sequence). CDR3 residues: CSGKGAADTQYF. CDR3 bases: TGCAGTGGGAAGGGGGCGGCAGATACGCAGTATTTT.

V usage is TRBV20-1 and J usage is TRBJ2-2; no firm D call. The CDR3 runs to 15 residues. Germline V gene lookup returns CDR1 DFQATT and CDR2 SNEGSKA (reference sequence). Deletions cut 4 bases from V and 1 base from J, with 13 bases between. CDR3 in amino acids: CSATGGTVNTGELFF. As DNA, the CDR3 is TGCAGTGCTACAGGCGGCACCGTGAACACCGGGGAGCTGTTTTTT.

This clonotype has just one count. This chain connects TRBV27 to TRBJ2-3; 7 bases match TRBD2. V lost 7 bases and J lost 0; bases outside the gene matches: 7. This CDR3 has 15 amino acids. Germline V gives CDR1 MNHEY, CDR2 SMNVEV (reference sequence). The CDR3 spells CASISGLPSTDTQYF. In nucleotides, the CDR3 is TGTGCCAGCATCTCGGGACTACCTAGCACAGATACGCAGTATTTT.

This clonotype was seen a handful of times. The chain employs TRBV11-2 and TRBJ2-1; TRBD2 aligns across 12 bases. CDR3 length: 16 amino acids. V shed 2 bases and J 8 bases; nucleotides not matched to a gene: 7. CDR1 and CDR2 from the germline V gene are SGHAT and FQNNGV. The CDR3 DNA reads TGTGCCAGCAGCTTAACGCTAGCGGGGGGGTTAGATGAGCAGTTCTTC. Amino acids: CASSLTLAGGLDEQFF.